The 10 T cell receptor beta chains listed next were all sequenced from one sample in a study of shared clonotypes between healthy human individuals. The method was immunoSEQ multiplex PCR; TCRdb's version includes in-frame clones alone and lacks a portion of them. The sample consists of a few million clones, approximately 95% of them appearing once. The material sequenced was naive CD4+ T cells from PBMCs. Subset of the sample: CD45RA+ positively selected. The origin of the receptors is a man younger than 30 in good health. Some clones in this sample may be carry-over from other donors' samples.

The chain's CDR3 is CASSDSDRHGYTF. As DNA, the CDR3 is TGTGCCAGCAGTGATTCGGACAGACATGGCTACACCTTC. The chain is built from TRBV25-1 and TRBJ1-2, with D perhaps TRBD1 (6 bases). Germline V gene lookup returns CDR1 MGHDK and CDR2 SYGVNS. The CDR3 loop spans 13 amino acids. The V end was cut by 3 bases, the J end by 6 bases, with 11 bases between.

This chain connects TRBV27 to TRBJ1-5, with 7 bases lining up with TRBD1. The CDR3 loop spans 14 amino acids. Germline V gives CDR1 MNHEY, CDR2 SMNVEV (reference sequence). The V and J ends lost 4 bases and 2 bases, in that order; junction bases with no gene match: 2. CDR3 sequence: CASSSGQRNQPQHF. The DNA for the CDR3 is TGTGCCAGCAGTTCGGGACAGCGCAATCAGCCCCAGCATTTT.

The V gene is TRBV7-3, the J gene TRBJ2-7, with D perhaps being TRBD1 or TRBD2 (5 bases each). The germline V gene has CDR1 SGHTA and CDR2 FQGTGA. The V end lost 2 bases, the J end lost 2 bases, and 13 bases lay between the germline ends. This CDR3 has 15 residues. The CDR3 reads CASSLGGTITYEQYF. In DNA, the CDR3 is TGTGCCAGCAGCTTAGGGGGTACTATCACCTACGAGCAGTACTTC.

V gene TRBV6-5 combines with J gene TRBJ2-7; possibly TRBD1 or TRBD2 for D (5 bases each). The length of the CDR3 is 13 residues. V was trimmed by 6 bases and J by 3 bases, leaving 12 bases between them. Germline-derived CDR1 and CDR2 are MNHEY and SVGAGI. The CDR3 loop reads CASSLWGNYEQYF. CDR3 sequence (DNA): TGTGCCAGCAGCCTTTGGGGGAACTACGAGCAGTACTTC.

The chain joins TRBV10-3 to TRBJ2-1; TRBD1 aligns across 7 bases. V shed 5 bases, J shed 6 bases, and the junction held 10 bases outside the gene matches. CDR3 length: 15 amino acids. Germline V gene data show CDR1 as ENHRY and CDR2 as SYGVKD. CDR3: CAISKGQGTVNEQFF. The CDR3 DNA sequence: TGTGCCATCAGTAAGGGGCAGGGGACAGTCAATGAGCAGTTCTTC.

This clone has only one observation. V usage is TRBV11-2 and J usage is TRBJ2-5; D call uncertain. This CDR3 region has 15 residues. CDR1 is SGHAT and CDR2 is FQNNGV in the germline V gene. Trimming removed 4 bases at V and 5 bases at J, with 17 bases between. The CDR3 bases are TGTGCCAGCAGCTATGACATAAGGGCTCAGGAGACCCAGTACTTC. It yields the protein CASSYDIRAQETQYF.

The chain employs TRBV2 and TRBJ2-3; TRBD2 matches 9 bases. The V gene's germline CDR1 is SNHLY and CDR2 FYNNEI. The CDR3 loop spans 13 amino acids. With 8 bases clipped from V and 5 bases from J, the junction kept 5 bases outside the gene matches. The CDR3 DNA sequence: TGTGCCAGCGAGCGGGAGGCAGGAGATACGCAGTATTTT. Its protein is CASEREAGDTQYF.

V usage is TRBV5-1 and J usage is TRBJ2-7; 9 positions match TRBD1. This CDR3 is 15 amino acids long. V dropped 0 bases and J dropped 6; count of bases not matched to a gene: 7. CDR1 SGHRS and CDR2 YFSETQ come from the germline V gene. DNA for the CDR3: TGCGCCAGCAGCTTGGCCGGGACAGGGTCGACCGAGCAGTACTTC. Translated: CASSLAGTGSTEQYF.

The sample holds one count of this clone. This chain links TRBV6-1 with TRBJ2-6; D gene ambiguous. The V and J ends lost 1 base and 4 bases respectively, with 14 bases between them. The CDR3 covers 17 residues. Looked up from germline, CDR1 is MNHNS and CDR2 is SASEGT. CDR3 loop: CASSEGAVKAGANVLTF. CDR3 bases: TGTGCCAGCAGTGAAGGGGCGGTAAAGGCCGGGGCCAACGTCCTGACTTTC.

The chain has TRBV9 and TRBJ1-2; D uncertain. The CDR3 sequence is 16 residues long. Trimming took off 3 bases at V and 2 bases at J, with 17 bases between the two ends. Germline-derived CDR1 and CDR2 are SGDLS and YYNGEE. CDR3 loop: CASSGGVGGRNYGYTF. DNA of the CDR3: TGTGCCAGCAGCGGCGGGGTAGGCGGACGGAACTATGGCTACACCTTC.